The sequence of this TCR beta chain was determined in a study of CD8 T cells in Susac syndrome. Germline values: CDR1 MGHRA, CDR2 YSYEKL. V was pared by 0 bases and J by 3 bases, with 15 bases between. CDR3 length equals 16 residues. Reverse transcription used about 0.45 to 1 ug RNA and random hexamers. Amplification of the TCR beta CDR3 was carried out by immunoSEQ multiplex PCR, which spanned a total of 54 Vbeta and 13 Jbeta segments. TCRdb recomputed calls from the immunoSEQ multiplex PCR reads with MiXCR, one row per CDR3 protein. The sample lists 130,000 or so distinct CDR3 sequences; around 91% were seen once. High-throughput TCR beta sequencing covered peripheral CD8+ and CD4+ T cells. TEMRA cells were FACS-enriched, and CD8+ and CD4+ T cells were isolated negatively.

The V gene is TRBV4-1, the J gene TRBJ2-7; the D gene is possibly TRBD1 (5 bases). The material sequenced was CD8+ T cells from PBMCs. This TCR derives from a human donor with multiple sclerosis. The CDR3 region is CASSQDWSQGIYEQYF. CDR3 nucleotides: TGCGCCAGCAGCCAAGATTGGTCCCAGGGAATCTACGAGCAGTACTTC.